This T cell receptor (beta chain) was recovered during a study of identifying expanded T cells in peripheral blood. The protocol was immunoSEQ multiplex PCR, while the TCRdb copy is restricted to in-frame clones and leaves out a portion. The sample has around 100,000 clones; about 90% are singletons. This TCR derives from a person between 18 and 75 years old in good health. What was sequenced was blood.

CDR3 region: CASSIGTKGPQHF. The CDR3 bases are TGTGCCAGTAGTATTGGTACCAAGGGGCCCCAGCATTTT. The V call is TRBV19, the J call TRBJ1-5; no firm D call. Trimming cost V 3 bases and J 9 bases, with 12 bases left between them. The CDR3 is 13 amino acids. The germline V gene has CDR1 LNHDA and CDR2 SQIVND (reference sequence).